These 8 T cell receptor beta chains originate from one sample sequenced in a study of glioma-infiltrating T cells. TCR alpha and beta CDR3 regions were amplified from RNA using iRepertoire nested multiplex PCR. TCRdb recomputed calls from the multiplex PCR reads with MiXCR, one row per CDR3 protein. The profile covers over 100,000 distinct CDR3 sequences, with approximately 26% appearing a single time and under 45% taken by the ten largest. Sequenced sample: glioma tissue, nonneoplastic brain tissue, or PBMCs (not recorded which). The receptors stem from a human donor with low-grade glioma or glioblastoma, undergoing nonglioma brain surgery, or in good health (not recorded which).

The sample holds many counts of this clonotype. The genes are TRBV4-3 and TRBJ2-7; the D gene is possibly TRBD1 (6 bases). This CDR3 region has 16 residues. From germline, CDR1 is LGHNA and CDR2 YSLEER. V was cut by 2 bases and J by 0 bases, with 14 bases left in between. The CDR3, as DNA: TGCGCCAGCAGCCAAAGTCCAGGGGCGAGCTCCTACGAGCAGTACTTC. It yields the protein CASSQSPGASSYEQYF.

This clonotype was seen repeatedly, ten times or more. This chain links TRBV4-3 with TRBJ2-3; D unresolved. Germline V CDR1 and CDR2: LGHNA, YSLEER. The CDR3 consists of 14 residues. V lost 0 bases and J 5 bases, leaving 9 bases between the germline ends. The CDR3 bases are TGCGCCAGCAGCCAAGATGGTCGCGAAGATACGCAGTATTTT. It encodes CASSQDGREDTQYF.

At least ten counts were recorded for this clonotype. The chain uses TRBV2 and TRBJ2-7, with 7 bases lining up with TRBD2. This CDR3 has 12 amino acids. The V segment lost 10 bases and the J segment 3 bases; nucleotides outside the gene matches: 6. Germline V gene lookup returns CDR1 SNHLY and CDR2 FYNNEI. The DNA for the CDR3 is TGTGCCACCCTCGGGACTAACTACGAGCAGTACTTC. As protein: CATLGTNYEQYF.

As concerns this clonotype: A read error may be the cause here, since a much bigger clone is one base away. The chain uses TRBV29-1 and TRBJ2-3; D remains unclear. This CDR3 is 12 amino acids long. V shed 6 bases and J shed 4 bases, with 11 bases lying between them. Germline V gives CDR1 SQVTM, CDR2 ANQGSEA. This CDR3 is CSVPMTADTQYF. CDR3 nucleotide sequence: TGCAGCGTCCCCATGACGGCAGATACGCAGTATTTT.

This clonotype was recorded many times. The V call is TRBV3-1, the J call TRBJ1-6, with a weak D call TRBD1 (6 bases). V dropped 5 bases and J dropped 10 bases, with 18 bases sitting between them. Germline-derived CDR1 and CDR2 are LGHDT and YNNKEL (reference sequence). The CDR3 runs to 15 residues. The chain's CDR3 is CASSSTGRRGSPLHF. The CDR3 nucleotides are TGTGCCAGCAGCTCAACAGGGAGAAGGGGATCACCCCTCCACTTT.

This clonotype occurred many times. This chain joins TRBV4-1 and TRBJ2-1, with 10 positions matching TRBD2. The CDR3 covers 17 residues. V gave up 0 bases and J gave up 2 bases; unmatched junction bases: 4. Germline CDR1 reads MGHRA; CDR2 reads YSYEKL. This CDR3 is CASSQDPGLAAYNEQFF. CDR3 in DNA: TGCGCCAGCAGCCAAGATCCCGGACTAGCGGCCTACAATGAGCAGTTCTTC.

The V call is TRBV29-1, the J call TRBJ1-2, with 9 bases aligning to TRBD1. The CDR3 consists of 13 residues. Germline CDR1 SQVTM, CDR2 ANQGSEA. Germline trimming cut 3 bases from V and 7 bases from J; bases unmatched to any gene: 6. The CDR3 region is CSVDQGTGIGYTF. In nucleotides, the CDR3 is TGCAGCGTTGATCAAGGGACAGGGATTGGCTACACCTTC.

This clonotype came up once. A much more abundant neighbour one base away suggests this may be a read error. V usage is TRBV2 and J usage is TRBJ1-5; TRBD1 matches at 7 bases. The CDR3 length is 12 residues. The germline V gene has CDR1 SNHLY and CDR2 FYNNEI. As DNA, the CDR3 is TGTCCCAGCAGTGGGGACAGACAGCCCCAGCATTTT. Protein sequence: CPSSGDRQPQHF.